A selection of T cell receptor beta chains follows, all from one sample in a study of shared clonotypes between healthy human individuals. Here immunoSEQ multiplex PCR was the method, and the copy in TCRdb shows in-frame clones only, minus some. The repertoire has just over 2,000,000 clones, 90% to 95% of them found once; the top ten carry under 0.15%. Sequencing used naive CD4+ T cells sorted from blood. These receptors originate from a man between 18 and 29 years old in good health. The conserved cysteine and the conserved F or W are not part of the CDR3 here.

V,J,CDR3
TRBV6-1,TRBJ1-2,ASSDPGPRVGYT
TRBV19,TRBJ1-2,ASSLTSRGANYGYT
TRBV30,TRBJ2-3,AWRGGQVSDTQY
TRBV11-1,TRBJ2-1,ASSTRQTYNEQF
TRBV29-1,TRBJ2-3,SVDPGELSTDTQY
TRBV6-6,TRBJ2-5,ASTPGAGGGETQY
TRBV19,TRBJ2-3,ASSRAGSTDTQY
TRBV6-1,TRBJ1-1,ASRSSGTQNTEAF
TRBV11-2,TRBJ2-2,ASSQGLNTGELF
TRBV28,TRBJ2-7,ASRPQGVHEQY
TRBV2,TRBJ2-2,ASGSSAGGGTGELF
TRBV7-2,TRBJ1-3,ASSLSIVQGSGNTIY
TRBV5-4,TRBJ2-7,ASSSGGLRDEQY
TRBV2,TRBJ1-2,ASIRSTGPGYT
TRBV10-3,TRBJ1-4,AISETGATNEKLF
TRBV4-1,TRBJ2-4,ASTQGGLAKNIQY
TRBV9,TRBJ2-7,ASSVDGTVAYEQY
TRBV30,TRBJ2-3,AWSRESLETDTQY
TRBV9,TRBJ2-7,ASSVEGTGGLSYEQY
TRBV10-3,TRBJ1-5,AISERRGNQPQH
TRBV6-5,TRBJ1-2,ASSSGQGRGYT
TRBV5-8,TRBJ2-2,ASSIRQMNTGELF
TRBV2,TRBJ2-1,ASSERYFGSSGYNEQF
TRBV5-1,TRBJ1-6,ASSLAGGVQNSPLH
TRBV30,TRBJ2-1,AWSVRLAGYNEQF
TRBV4-3,TRBJ2-3,ASSRTGPDTQY
TRBV10-3,TRBJ2-5,AISESRVGETQY
TRBV5-1,TRBJ2-3,ASSLRGSTDTQY
TRBV19,TRBJ1-2,ASSIDKPYGYT
TRBV5-1,TRBJ2-2,ASNLAMMGELF
TRBV4-3,TRBJ2-4,ASSKGVAGYLAKNIQY
TRBV29-1,TRBJ2-1,SVERGSYNEQF
TRBV7-2,TRBJ1-5,ASSFGSYSNQPQH
TRBV5-1,TRBJ2-1,ASSSTWDEQF
TRBV5-1,TRBJ2-7,ASSDTKDRGEQY
TRBV5-1,TRBJ2-5,ASSPGQGKETQY
TRBV6-5,TRBJ1-3,ASSSQGRPGNTIY
TRBV27,TRBJ1-2,ASSLRPRGDGYT
TRBV6-6,TRBJ1-2,ASSYPDGYGYT
TRBV5-1,TRBJ1-5,ASSHGTENQPQH
TRBV7-2,TRBJ2-2,ASSWTSGTGELF
TRBV2,TRBJ2-3,ASSGNGRRGTDTQY
TRBV2,TRBJ2-2,ASSEGLAITGELF
TRBV6-5,TRBJ2-1,ASSYSFSSYNEQF
TRBV11-3,TRBJ2-2,ASSGTRRGTGELF
TRBV18,TRBJ1-5,ASSTDSNQPQH
TRBV5-1,TRBJ2-2,ASSLGRTNTGELF
TRBV29-1,TRBJ2-7,SVGGTGDQY
TRBV28,TRBJ1-2,ASSANDRVFGGYT
TRBV4-3,TRBJ1-2,ASSQAVLLANYGYT
TRBV27,TRBJ2-7,ASSLSAGTFLYEQY
TRBV5-1,TRBJ2-5,ASNDGSIAGQETQY
TRBV6-5,TRBJ2-5,ASRGLAGGKETQY
TRBV9,TRBJ1-4,ASSPGQRNEKLF